The rows below give T cell receptor beta chains drawn from one sample of a study of blood T cells in healthy people across ages. From the 5' RACE reads, TCRdb called clonotypes with MiXCR, one entry per CDR3 protein. The table records about 1.1 million distinct CDR3 sequences, around two fifths of them present only once. Sequenced input: blood. Receptors originate from a man in his late teens or twenties in good health. The CDR3 runs from the conserved cysteine through the conserved F or W. Fields, in order: D gene, clone size, J gene, V gene, CDR3 length, CDR3 protein, CDR3 DNA. The D gene is left open where the match is weak. The size field is filled for only some rows; it gives once, few, many or a size class.

D gene: -; clone size: few; J gene: TRBJ2-2; V gene: TRBV12-3/TRBV12-4; CDR3 length: 16; CDR3 protein: CASSPIGDGKTGELFF; CDR3 DNA: TGTGCCAGCAGCCCCATTGGGGACGGAAAAACCGGGGAGCTGTTTTTT
D gene: -; clone size: -; J gene: TRBJ2-2; V gene: TRBV6-1; CDR3 length: 14; CDR3 protein: CASSARSGTGELFF; CDR3 DNA: TGTGCCAGCAGTGCCCGAAGCGGAACCGGGGAGCTGTTTTTT
D gene: -; clone size: few; J gene: TRBJ2-7; V gene: TRBV20-1; CDR3 length: 13; CDR3 protein: CSAIPLGGYEQYF; CDR3 DNA: TGCAGTGCTATTCCATTGGGGGGCTACGAGCAGTACTTC
D gene: TRBD1; clone size: -; J gene: TRBJ1-4; V gene: TRBV4-1; CDR3 length: 15; CDR3 protein: CASSQRRQGTEKLFF; CDR3 DNA: TGCGCCAGCAGCCAAAGGCGACAGGGGACGGAAAAACTGTTTTTT
D gene: -; clone size: -; J gene: TRBJ1-4; V gene: TRBV6-1; CDR3 length: 14; CDR3 protein: CASKTDRSNEKLFF; CDR3 DNA: TGTGCCAGCAAGACCGACAGATCTAATGAAAAACTGTTTTTT
D gene: -; clone size: -; J gene: TRBJ2-3; V gene: TRBV7-9; CDR3 length: 15; CDR3 protein: CASSLDLATEDTQYF; CDR3 DNA: TGTGCCAGCAGCTTGGATTTGGCCACTGAGGATACGCAGTATTTT
D gene: -; clone size: -; J gene: TRBJ2-1; V gene: TRBV7-3; CDR3 length: 14; CDR3 protein: CASSPHRGDNEQFF; CDR3 DNA: TGTGCCAGCAGCCCCCACCGGGGCGACAATGAGCAGTTCTTC
D gene: TRBD1; clone size: -; J gene: TRBJ1-1; V gene: TRBV7-9; CDR3 length: 17; CDR3 protein: CASSLTGGREQNTEAFF; CDR3 DNA: TGTGCCAGCAGCTTAACAGGGGGCCGTGAACAGAACACTGAAGCTTTCTTT
D gene: -; clone size: -; J gene: TRBJ2-7; V gene: TRBV10-3; CDR3 length: 13; CDR3 protein: CAISDSSYNEQYF; CDR3 DNA: TGTGCCATCAGTGACAGCTCCTACAATGAGCAGTACTTC
D gene: TRBD1; clone size: -; J gene: TRBJ2-1; V gene: TRBV7-9; CDR3 length: 16; CDR3 protein: CASSTDRGRPLNEQFF; CDR3 DNA: TGTGCCAGCAGCACCGACAGGGGGCGACCCCTCAATGAGCAGTTCTTC